This TCR delta chain stems from a study of gamma-delta T cells after stem cell transplantation. V was clipped by 1 base and J by 0 bases; unmatched bases: 5. This CDR3 spans 16 amino acids. From germline, CDR1 is GEAIGNYY and CDR2 EKD. TCRdb reapplied CATT to the RT-PCR reads. The table lists thousands of delta-chain clones, 16% of them singletons. The clonotype was recovered from a human donor. It is not recorded whose cells these are; they may come from a transplant donor. The rearrangement uses TRDV2 and TRDJ1; the match to TRDD3 covers 9 bases. The sequencing sample was made of gamma-delta T cells. CDR3 region: CACDTLLGEYTDKLIF. The CDR3 coding sequence is TGTGCCTGTGACACTTTACTGGGGGAATACACCGATAAACTCATCTTT.